This T cell receptor (beta chain) is drawn from a study of blood T cell repertoires in COVID-19 (dated by TCRdb to 2018 to 2021). Regarding the research as a whole: Collaborator samples came from the United States, Italy and Spain and covered acute and convalescent phases of COVID-19. The prospective study material was composed of cDNA or gDNA derived from T cells, B-cell-depleted T cells, or PBMCs. The dataset comprised deeply sampled blood TCRbeta repertoires from subjects exposed to, actively infected with, or recovered from COVID-19. The repertoires were released in a freely available public database meant as a resource for research on the immune response to SARS-CoV-2. Samples came from the ongoing ImmuneRACE study (first 160 participants) plus 1,254 subjects from 6 global collaborators. Sample metadata almost always included a de-identified subject ID, COVID-19 status, age in years and sex. Where HLA class I and class II types were available, the types were taken from metadata supplied by the sample provider, not from assay-based typing.

Each collaborating institution followed its own protocols to collect whole blood in K2EDTA tubes. For TCRbeta analysis, collaborators shipped samples in one of three forms: frozen whole blood, isolated PBMCs, or DNA extracted from either of those sample types. Points the paper makes about the study in general: The quantity of clinical and demographic metadata differed by source and by participant and was supplied without curation.

Ends trimmed: V by 0 bases, J by 4 bases; bases unmatched to a gene: 6. The CDR3 numbers 16 residues from cysteine through phenylalanine. The retained sequence is limited to the CDR3, 48 bases, with the frame set at the first base. Reading the germline V gene gives CDR1 MGHRA and CDR2 YSYEKL. Comment on this clone: Its specific antigen is unknown. No clone much larger than this one lies a single base away; base qualities are absent.

The immunoSEQ Assay, a bias-controlled multiplex PCR, was used to amplify TCRbeta CDR3 regions from genomic DNA. For the original study's pipeline: Nucleated cell counts per sample were estimated from amplification of reference gene primers within the assay. Sequence reads were collapsed and filtered to measure the absolute abundance of every unique TCRbeta CDR3 rearrangement. For each sample, productive Simpson clonality was calculated by taking the square root of Simpson's diversity index across productive rearrangements. The clones in this table, taken by TCRdb from immuneACCESS, are in-frame only. Not every clone is retained; where verified, under half of the shortfall comes from an unresolved V gene, and the cause of the rest is unknown. Clone size and the V and J calls come from that table; the DNA yielded D and trimming. This sample has about 190,000 clones in its table, and approximately 78% of those were observed once. Of the sample, 2.5% to 3.5% falls within the top ten clones.

The sequence is built from TRBV4-1 and TRBJ1-5, and 7 junction bases match TRBD1. The TCR originated in an elderly woman with active or convalescent COVID-19. The specimen sequenced was peripheral blood. Here is the DNA: TGCGCCAGCAGCCAAGACCCCCAGGGGGTAAATCAGCCCCAGCATTTT. Translated, this is CASSQDPQGVNQPQHF.